This TCR beta chain was profiled in a study of beta chain features in type 1 diabetes. A remark on this clone: Its antigen is currently unknown.

Study-wide results and limits: Amplification by PCR could prefer shorter templates, with the same effect in patients and controls. TCRB repertoires of naive, central memory and Treg cells appeared more similar among patients than among healthy donors. Within each of all four CD4+ subsets, Type 1 diabetes patients had TCRB CDR3s that were moderately but significantly shorter.

cDNA synthesis used the whole RNA isolate, giving expressed TCRB sequences. The protocol was immunoSEQ multiplex PCR, while the TCRdb copy is restricted to in-frame clones and leaves out a portion. Seen here are 360,000 or so clones, about 18% observed once, and the top ten hold roughly 0.045%. Averaging about 120 mL, one heparinised blood draw was given by each donor. Germline CDR1 is MNHEY and CDR2 is SMNVEV (reference sequence). The V end lost 2 bases, the J end lost 2 bases, and 6 bases lay between the germline ends. CDR3 length: 13 amino acids. The J gene is TRBJ1-2, the V gene TRBV27, with a tentative D call TRBD1 (5 bases). The sequencing input was naive CD4+ T cells from blood. The source is a woman in her late teens or twenties in good health. DNA of the CDR3: TGTGCCAGCAGTTTAGACAGAAACTATGGCTACACCTTC. Encoded protein: CASSLDRNYGYTF.